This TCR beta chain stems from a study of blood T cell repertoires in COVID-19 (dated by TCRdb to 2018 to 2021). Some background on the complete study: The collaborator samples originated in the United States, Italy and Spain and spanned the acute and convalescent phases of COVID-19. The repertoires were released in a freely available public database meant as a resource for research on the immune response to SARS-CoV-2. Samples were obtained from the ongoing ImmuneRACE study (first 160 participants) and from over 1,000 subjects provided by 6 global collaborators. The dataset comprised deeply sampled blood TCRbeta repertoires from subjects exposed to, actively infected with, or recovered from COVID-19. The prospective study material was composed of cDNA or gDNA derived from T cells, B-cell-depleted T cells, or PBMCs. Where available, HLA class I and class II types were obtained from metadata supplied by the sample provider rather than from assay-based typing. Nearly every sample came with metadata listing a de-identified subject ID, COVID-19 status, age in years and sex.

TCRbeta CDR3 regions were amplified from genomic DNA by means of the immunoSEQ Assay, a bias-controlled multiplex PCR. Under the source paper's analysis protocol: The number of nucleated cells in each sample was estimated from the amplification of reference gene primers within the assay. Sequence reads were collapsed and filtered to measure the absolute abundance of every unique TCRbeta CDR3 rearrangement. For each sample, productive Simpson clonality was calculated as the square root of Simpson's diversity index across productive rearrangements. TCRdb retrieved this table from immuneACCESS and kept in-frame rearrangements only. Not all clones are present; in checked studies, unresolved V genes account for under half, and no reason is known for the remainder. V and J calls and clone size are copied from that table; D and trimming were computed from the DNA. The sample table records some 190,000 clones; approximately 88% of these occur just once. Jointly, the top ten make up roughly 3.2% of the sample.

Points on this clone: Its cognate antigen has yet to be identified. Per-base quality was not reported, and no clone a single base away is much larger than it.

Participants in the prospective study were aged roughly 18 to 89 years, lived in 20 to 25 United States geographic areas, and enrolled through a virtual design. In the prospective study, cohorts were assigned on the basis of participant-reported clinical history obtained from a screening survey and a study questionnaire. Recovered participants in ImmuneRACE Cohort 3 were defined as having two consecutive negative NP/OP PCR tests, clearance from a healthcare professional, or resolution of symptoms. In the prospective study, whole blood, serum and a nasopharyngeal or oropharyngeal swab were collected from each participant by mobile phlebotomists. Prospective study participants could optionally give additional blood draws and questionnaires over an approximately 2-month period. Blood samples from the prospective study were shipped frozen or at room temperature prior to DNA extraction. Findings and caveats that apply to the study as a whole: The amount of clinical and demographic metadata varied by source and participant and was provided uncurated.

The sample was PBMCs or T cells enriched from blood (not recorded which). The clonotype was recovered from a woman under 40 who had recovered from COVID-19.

Here the CDR3 is given as CASRRPAQKNTEAFF. The nucleotide sequence is given as TGTGCCAGCAGGCGGCCGGCCCAGAAGAACACTGAAGCTTTCTTT. The chain joins TRBV6-5 to TRBJ1-1, with no D gene named confidently. In the germline V gene, CDR1 corresponds to MNHEY and CDR2 to SVGAGI. The junction carries 15 bases between V and J, which are trimmed by 6 bases and 1 base respectively. The CDR3, from cysteine to phenylalanine, totals 15 residues. Only CDR3 DNA is held: 45 bases, read in frame from base 1.